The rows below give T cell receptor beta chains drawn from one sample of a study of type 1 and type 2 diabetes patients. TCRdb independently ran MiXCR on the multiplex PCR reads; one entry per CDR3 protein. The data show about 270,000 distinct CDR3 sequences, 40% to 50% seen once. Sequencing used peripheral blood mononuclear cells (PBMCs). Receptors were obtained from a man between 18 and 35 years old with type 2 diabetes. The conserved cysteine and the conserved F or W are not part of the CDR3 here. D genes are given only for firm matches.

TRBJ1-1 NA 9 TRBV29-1 SVGEGVEAF
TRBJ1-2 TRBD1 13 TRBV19 ASLSGGQRHYGYT
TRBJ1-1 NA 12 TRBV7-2 ASRSGHMNTEAF
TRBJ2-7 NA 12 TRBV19 ASSIQARSYEQY
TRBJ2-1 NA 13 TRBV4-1 ASRAAESSYNEQF
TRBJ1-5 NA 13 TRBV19 ASSMGNREREPQH
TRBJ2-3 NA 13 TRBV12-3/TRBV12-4 ASSQTTGWTDTQY
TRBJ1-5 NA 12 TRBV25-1 ASSESGYNQPQH
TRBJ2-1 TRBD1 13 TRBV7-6 ASSYRQGSYNEQF
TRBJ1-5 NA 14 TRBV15 ATSREGGLSNQPQH
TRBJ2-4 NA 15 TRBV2 ASSERRLGWAKNIQY
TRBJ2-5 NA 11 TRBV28 ASSPPEQETQY
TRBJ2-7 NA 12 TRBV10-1 ASSEGTKKDEQY
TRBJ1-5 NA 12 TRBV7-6 ASSPGRNNQPQH
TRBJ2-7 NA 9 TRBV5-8 ASSLVQEQY
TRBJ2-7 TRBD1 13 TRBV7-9 ASSEDRTSTYEQY
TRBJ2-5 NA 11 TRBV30 AWSVLGAGGQY
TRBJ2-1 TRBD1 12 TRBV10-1 ARPGTGIYNEQF
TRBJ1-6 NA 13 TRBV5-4 ASSIDGIYNSPLH
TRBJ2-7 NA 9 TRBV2 ASELNYEQY
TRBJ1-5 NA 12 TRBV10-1 ASSEGGSGQPQH
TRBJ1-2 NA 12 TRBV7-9 ASTPEGLSGGYT
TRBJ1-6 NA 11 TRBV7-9 ASSLNPVSPLH
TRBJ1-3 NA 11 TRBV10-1 ASSGDSGNTIY
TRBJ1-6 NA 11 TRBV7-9 ASRTGANSPLH
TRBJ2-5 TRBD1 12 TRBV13 ASSSWDRQETQY
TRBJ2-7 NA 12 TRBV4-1 ASSTTRNSYEQY
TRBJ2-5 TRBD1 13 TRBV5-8 ASSKGQGREETQY
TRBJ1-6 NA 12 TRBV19 ASSSWGANSPLH
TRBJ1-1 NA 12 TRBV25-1 ASSMTLVGSEAF
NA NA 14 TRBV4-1 ASSQAGGVVGDEQF
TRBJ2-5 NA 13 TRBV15 ATSREIWGAETQY
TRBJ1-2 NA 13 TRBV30 AWKMNPATNYGYT
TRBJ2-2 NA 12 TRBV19 ASRTRQNTGELF
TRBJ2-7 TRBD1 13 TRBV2 ASSELGTGDGEQY
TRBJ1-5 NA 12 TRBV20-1 SAYQLNSNQPQH
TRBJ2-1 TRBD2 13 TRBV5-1 ASSLARESLNEQF
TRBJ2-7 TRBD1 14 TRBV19 ASSGPTTGDSYEQY
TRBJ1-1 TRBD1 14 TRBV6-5 ASSYSKRGLVTEAF
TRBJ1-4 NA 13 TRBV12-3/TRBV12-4 AGGLWGGPNEKLF
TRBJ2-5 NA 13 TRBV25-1 ASSARVPLQETQY
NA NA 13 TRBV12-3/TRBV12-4 ASGFTVGSLYEQY
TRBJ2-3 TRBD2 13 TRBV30 AWRVAGADADTQY
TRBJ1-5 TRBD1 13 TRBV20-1 SAIGQGVGNQPQH
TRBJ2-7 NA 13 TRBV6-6 ASSYPPWRRSEQY
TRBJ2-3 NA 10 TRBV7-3 ASSSAIGTQY
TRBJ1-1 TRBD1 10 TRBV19 ASRGQTPEAF
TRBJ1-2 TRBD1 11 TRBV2 ASSRDRSYGYT
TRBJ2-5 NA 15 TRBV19 ASSIRPLRGGQETQY
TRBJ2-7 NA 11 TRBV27 ASSTLGEHEQY
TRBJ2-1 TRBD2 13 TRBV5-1 ASSLPSGNNNERF
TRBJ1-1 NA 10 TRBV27 ASSFIGTEAF
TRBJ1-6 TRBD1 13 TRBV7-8 ASSPRTGYNSPLH
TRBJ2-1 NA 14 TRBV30 AWSVLPPHKGGEQF
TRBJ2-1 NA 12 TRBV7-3 ASSKTGTYNEQF
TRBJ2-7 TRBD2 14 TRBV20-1 SARPLRTSGTYEQY
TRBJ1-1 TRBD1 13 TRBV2 ASTPSGQGRTEAF
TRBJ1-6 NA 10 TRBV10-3 AIGRENSPLH
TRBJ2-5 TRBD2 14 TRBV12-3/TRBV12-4 ASSLRASGGQETQY